This TCR beta chain was obtained from a study of radiation and T cells in renal cell carcinoma (dated by TCRdb to the early 2020s). For the study in its entirety: The samples were drawn from a clinical trial, where primary renal cell carcinomas were treated with 15 Gy of stereotactic body radiation therapy and then removed by nephrectomy 4 weeks afterward. A total of around 50 samples underwent TCR beta sequencing, made up of approximately 26 tumors and around 27 peripheral blood samples. A total of over 4 million unique CDR3 nucleotide sequences, encoding 2.5 million to 3 million unique CDR3 amino acid sequences, were found across all 50 or so samples.

The immunoSEQ kit was used, according to the manufacturer's recommendations, to generate TCR beta libraries from genomic DNA. To prepare the libraries, a first multiplex PCR with proprietary primers was run, followed by a second PCR that added unique barcodes, and a bead cleanup was done after each round. A positive control reaction and a negative control reaction, both provided in the kit, were run with every batch of samples. The final libraries were assessed on an Agilent 4200 TapeStation D1000 ScreenTape, pooled by volume, and quantified by qPCR. An Illumina NextSeq500 fitted with a MidOutput 150-cycle cartridge performed the sequencing, running 156 Read1 cycles and 15 Index1 cycles with the kit's custom primers. The pooled library was loaded at 1.0 pM, with an approximately 20% PhiX control spiked in. Concerning the study's data processing: The vendor-processed data were analyzed in R, and a clonotype was defined as all T cells that share the same CDR3 nucleotide sequence. For clone abundance analyses, frequencies were normalized to the 10,000 most abundant clones per sample. Public T cell clones, which averaged fewer than five per sample, were removed prior to analysis. An abundance difference of at least 32-fold between compartments was the criterion for calling clonotypes tumor-enriched or baseline blood-enriched. A beta-binomial differential abundance model was applied to find clonotypes that expanded or contracted between blood time points. The Baroni-Urbani and Buser coefficient was used to measure tumor-blood repertoire similarity, and groups were compared with two-tailed Wilcoxon tests in R. TCRdb carries this immuneACCESS record with in-frame sequences only. Its versions omit some clonotypes, under half of them owing to an unresolved V gene in the studies checked, with the rest unexplained. That table gives V, J and clone size, and the DNA gave D and trimming. This sample comprises 65,000 to 80,000 clones, approximately 86% of them detected only once. The ten largest clonotypes hold 20% to 25% of the sample.

General study outcomes and caveats: Blood repertoire dynamics were not followed beyond 4 weeks after treatment. Effects of radiation dose or scheduling on the TCR repertoire could not be addressed with the single-armed trial design. In blood, the top tumor clonotypes increased from baseline to 2 weeks after radiation and then shrank by 4 weeks, which suggests a temporary expansion of tumor-resident clones. Because no pretreatment tumor biopsies were available, whether clonotypes were present in the tumor at baseline could not be determined.

Remarks on this clone: It has no known antigen specificity. The junction departs from the called germline gene at one end, perhaps through a read error.

CDR1 and CDR2, looked up from the germline V gene (reference sequence), are SGHNT and YYREEE. The CDR3 goes from the cysteine to the phenylalanine over 13 residues. The read is trimmed to its CDR3 DNA, 39 bases read in frame from base 1. Read against the paper, the sample's time point label means: blood 2 weeks post-SBRT. The label giving this sample's treatment or condition can be read as: 15 Gy SBRT to primary tumor, nephrectomy 4 weeks later. To follow tumor-enriched clonotypes, serial peripheral blood was collected from radiation-treated patients at baseline and at 2 weeks and 4 weeks after SBRT. All patients had renal cell carcinoma with clear cell pathology. Genomic DNA for TCR sequencing was prepared using the QIAamp DNA Blood Mini Kit (Qiagen). Only samples passing all quality control checks were included in the analyses.

This receptor was obtained from a woman between 50 and 59 years old with renal cell carcinoma. This chain joins TRBV5-4 to TRBJ1-2; a weak D assignment points to TRBD1 (5 bases agree). The sequencing here drew on blood, taken from a patient whose treatment included radiotherapy and nephrectomy. The encoded CDR3 is CASSAGGGYGYTF. Here is the DNA: TGCGCCAGCTCCGCCGGTGGGGGGTATGGCTACACCTTC. Outside the CDR3, residues come from the reference TRBV5-4 and TRBJ1-2 proteins, so the full variable domain is: ETGVTQSPTHLIKTRGQQVTLRCSSQSGHNTVSWYQQALGQGPQFIFQYYREEENGRGNFPPRFSGLQFPNYSSELNVNALELDDSALYLCASSAGGGYGYTFGSGTRLTVV.